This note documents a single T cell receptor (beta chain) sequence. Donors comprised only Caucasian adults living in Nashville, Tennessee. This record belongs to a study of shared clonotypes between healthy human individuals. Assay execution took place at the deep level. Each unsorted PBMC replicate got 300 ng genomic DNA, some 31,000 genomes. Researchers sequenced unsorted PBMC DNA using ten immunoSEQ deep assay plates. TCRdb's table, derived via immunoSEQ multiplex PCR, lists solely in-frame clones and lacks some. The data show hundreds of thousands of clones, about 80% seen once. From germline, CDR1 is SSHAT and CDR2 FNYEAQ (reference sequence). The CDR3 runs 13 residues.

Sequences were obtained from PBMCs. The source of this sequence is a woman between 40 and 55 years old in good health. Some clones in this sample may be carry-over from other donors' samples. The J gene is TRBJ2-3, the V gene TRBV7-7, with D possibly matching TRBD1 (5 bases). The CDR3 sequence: CASGSGSTDTQYF. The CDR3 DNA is TGTGCTAGTGGGTCAGGGTCAACAGATACGCAGTATTTT. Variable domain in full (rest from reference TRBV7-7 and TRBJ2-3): GAGVSQSPRYKVTKRGQDVTLRCDPISSHATLYWYQQALGQGPEFLTYFNYEAQPDKSGLPSDRFSAERPEGSISTLTIQRTEQRDSAMYRCASGSGSTDTQYFGPGTRLTVL.